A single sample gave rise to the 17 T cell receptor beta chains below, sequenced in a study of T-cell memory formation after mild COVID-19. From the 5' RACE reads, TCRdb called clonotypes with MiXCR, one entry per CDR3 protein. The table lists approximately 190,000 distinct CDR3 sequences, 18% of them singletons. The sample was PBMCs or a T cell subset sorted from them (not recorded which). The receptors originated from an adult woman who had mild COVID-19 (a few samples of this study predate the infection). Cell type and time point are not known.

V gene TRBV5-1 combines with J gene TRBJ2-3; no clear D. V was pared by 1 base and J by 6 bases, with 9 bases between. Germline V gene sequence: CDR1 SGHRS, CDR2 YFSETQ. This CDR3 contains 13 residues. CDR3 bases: TGCGCCAGCAGCTTGAGGGTGGGGGATACGCAGTATTTT. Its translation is CASSLRVGDTQYF.

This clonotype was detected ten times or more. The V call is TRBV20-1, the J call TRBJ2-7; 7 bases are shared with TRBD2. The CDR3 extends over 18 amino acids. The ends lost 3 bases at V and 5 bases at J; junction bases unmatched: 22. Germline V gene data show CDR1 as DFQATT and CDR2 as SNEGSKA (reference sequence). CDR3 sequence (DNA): TGCAGTGCTAGCGGGTTAGTGGGAGGGCCGATTGGCAGTGACGAGCAGTACTTC. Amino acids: CSASGLVGGPIGSDEQYF.

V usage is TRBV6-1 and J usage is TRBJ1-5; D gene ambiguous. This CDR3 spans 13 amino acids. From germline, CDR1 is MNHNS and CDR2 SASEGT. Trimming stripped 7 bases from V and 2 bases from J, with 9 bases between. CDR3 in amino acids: CASIERGNQPQHF. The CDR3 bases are TGTGCCAGCATAGAAAGGGGCAATCAGCCCCAGCATTTT.

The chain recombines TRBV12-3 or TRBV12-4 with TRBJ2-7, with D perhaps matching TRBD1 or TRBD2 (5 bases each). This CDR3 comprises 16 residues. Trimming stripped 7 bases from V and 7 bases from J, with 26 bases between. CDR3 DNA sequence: TGTGCCAGCACCCCCCGGGACGGCACTAAGGTTCGAGAGCAGTACTTC. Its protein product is CASTPRDGTKVREQYF.

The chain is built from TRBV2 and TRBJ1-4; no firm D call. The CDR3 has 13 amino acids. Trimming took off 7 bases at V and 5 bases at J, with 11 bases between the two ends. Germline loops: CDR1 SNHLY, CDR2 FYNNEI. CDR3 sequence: CASTRANNEKLFF. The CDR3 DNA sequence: TGTGCCAGCACCCGGGCCAACAATGAAAAACTGTTTTTT.

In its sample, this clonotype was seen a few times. For the CDR3, the DNA is TGTGCCAGCAGCCCGGGCTACCAGGGTCCTGGGGCCCAGTACTTC. Translated: CASSPGYQGPGAQYF. The chain has TRBV11-2 and TRBJ2-5; D possibly corresponds to TRBD1 (5 bases). The CDR3 totals 15 residues. Germline V gene data show CDR1 as SGHAT and CDR2 as FQNNGV. Trimming took 5 bases from V and 9 from J, leaving 22 bases between them.

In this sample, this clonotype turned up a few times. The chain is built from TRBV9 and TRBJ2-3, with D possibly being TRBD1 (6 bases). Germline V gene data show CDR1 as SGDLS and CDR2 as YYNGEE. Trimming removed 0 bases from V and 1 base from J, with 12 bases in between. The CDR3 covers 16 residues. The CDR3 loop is CASSVAQGIGTDTQYF. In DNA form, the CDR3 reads TGTGCCAGCAGCGTAGCTCAGGGGATCGGCACAGATACGCAGTATTTT.

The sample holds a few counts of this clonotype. The CDR3 spells CASSPQGVNTEAFF. The CDR3 DNA reads TGTGCCAGCTCACCTCAGGGGGTGAACACTGAAGCTTTCTTT. The chain couples TRBV18 to TRBJ1-1, with TRBD1 identical over 7 bases. Germline V gene data show CDR1 as KGHSH and CDR2 as LQKENI. The V segment lost 3 bases and the J segment 0 bases; nucleotides outside the gene matches: 1. The CDR3 loop spans 14 amino acids.

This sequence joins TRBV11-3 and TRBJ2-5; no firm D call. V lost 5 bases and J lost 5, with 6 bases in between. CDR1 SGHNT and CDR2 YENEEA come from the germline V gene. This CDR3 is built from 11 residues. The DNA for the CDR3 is TGTGCCAGCAGCGCCTGGGAGACCCAGTACTTC. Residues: CASSAWETQYF.

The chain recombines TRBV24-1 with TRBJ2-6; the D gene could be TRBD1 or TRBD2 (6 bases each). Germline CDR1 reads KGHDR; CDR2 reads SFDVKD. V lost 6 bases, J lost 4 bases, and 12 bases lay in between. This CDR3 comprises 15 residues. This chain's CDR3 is CATSSGGNGANVLTF. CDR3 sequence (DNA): TGTGCCACCAGTTCCGGGGGCAACGGGGCCAACGTCCTGACTTTC.

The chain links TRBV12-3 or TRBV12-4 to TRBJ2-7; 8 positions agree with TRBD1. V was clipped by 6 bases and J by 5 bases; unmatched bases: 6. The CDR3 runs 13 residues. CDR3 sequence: CASSPAGGDEQYF. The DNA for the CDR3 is TGTGCCAGCAGCCCGGCAGGGGGCGACGAGCAGTACTTC.

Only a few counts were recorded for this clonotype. CDR3 nucleotide sequence: TGTGCCAGCAGCCACGATACGGGAAACTCCGAGCAGTACTTC. Its protein product is CASSHDTGNSEQYF. This chain uses TRBV3-1 with TRBJ2-7; D possibly corresponds to TRBD2 (5 bases). The V gene lost 3 bases and the J gene lost 6 bases, with 15 bases spanning the gap. The CDR3 contains 14 residues. Germline lookup yields CDR1 LGHDT and CDR2 YNNKEL (reference sequence).

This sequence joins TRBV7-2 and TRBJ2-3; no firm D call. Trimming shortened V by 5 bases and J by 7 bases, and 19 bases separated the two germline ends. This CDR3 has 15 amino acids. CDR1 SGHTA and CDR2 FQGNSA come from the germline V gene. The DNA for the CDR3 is TGTGCCAGCAGCATCGGGCTAACAGCCCCCTATACGCAGTATTTT. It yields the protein CASSIGLTAPYTQYF.

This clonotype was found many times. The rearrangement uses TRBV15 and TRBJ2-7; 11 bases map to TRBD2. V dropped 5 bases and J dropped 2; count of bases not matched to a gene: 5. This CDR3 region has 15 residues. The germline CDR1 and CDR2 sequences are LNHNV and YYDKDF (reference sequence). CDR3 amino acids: CATSPTGLAAYEQYF. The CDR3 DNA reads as TGTGCCACCAGCCCCACGGGACTAGCGGCCTACGAGCAGTACTTC.

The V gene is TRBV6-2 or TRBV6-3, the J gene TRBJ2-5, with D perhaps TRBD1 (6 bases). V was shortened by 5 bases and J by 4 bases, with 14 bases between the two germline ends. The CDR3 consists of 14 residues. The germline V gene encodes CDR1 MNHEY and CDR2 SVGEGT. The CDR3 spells CASSQSGARETQYF. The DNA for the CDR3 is TGTGCCAGCAGTCAATCAGGGGCGCGAGAGACCCAGTACTTC.

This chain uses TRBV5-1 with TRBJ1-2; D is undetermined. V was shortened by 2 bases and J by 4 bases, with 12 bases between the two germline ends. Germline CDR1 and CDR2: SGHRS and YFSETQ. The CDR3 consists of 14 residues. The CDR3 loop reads CASSLGYSGYGYTF. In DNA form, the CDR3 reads TGCGCCAGCAGCTTAGGTTACTCGGGCTATGGCTACACCTTC.

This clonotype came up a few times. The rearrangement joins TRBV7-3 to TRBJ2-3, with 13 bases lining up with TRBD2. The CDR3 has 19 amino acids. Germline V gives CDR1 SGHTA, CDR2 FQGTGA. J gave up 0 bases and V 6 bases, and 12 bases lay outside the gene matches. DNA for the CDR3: TGTGCCAGCAGTAGACTAGCGGGAGGAACCGGTAGAAGCACAGATACGCAGTATTTT. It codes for CASSRLAGGTGRSTDTQYF. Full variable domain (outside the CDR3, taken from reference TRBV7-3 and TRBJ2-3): GAGVSQTPSNKVTEKGKYVELRCDPISGHTALYWYRQSLGQGPEFLIYFQGTGAADDSGLPNDRFFAVRPEGSVSTLKIQRTERGDSAVYLCASSRLAGGTGRSTDTQYFGPGTRLTVL.